The sample holds a few counts of the clone carrying this TCR beta chain. The data originate from a study of cytomegalovirus exposure and HLA in healthy donors. Primers: 60 Vbeta forward and 13 Jbeta reverse. The protocol was immunoSEQ multiplex PCR, while the TCRdb copy is restricted to in-frame clones and leaves out a portion. Among about 160,000 clones listed, 60% to 85% were seen once. Per germline, CDR1 SNHLY and CDR2 FYNNEI. Trimming pared 6 bases from V and 2 bases from J, leaving 11 bases between. The CDR3 runs 14 residues. The chain links TRBV2 to TRBJ1-5; D perhaps matches TRBD1 (6 bases). This sequence originates from a woman in her forties or fifties in good health and CMV-seropositive. The sample consisted of PBMCs. In DNA, the CDR3 is TGTGCCAGCAGCCCCAGGGGCGGCAATCAGCCCCAGCATTTT. Its protein is CASSPRGGNQPQHF.